This TCR beta chain stems from a study of STAT3 mutations in large granular lymphocyte leukemia. About the study: Canonical activating STAT3 mutations were detected in roughly half of the longitudinally sequenced T-LGLL patients.

Study observations and caveats: Every T-cell large granular lymphocyte leukemia patient had at least one immunodominant TCR beta clonotype.

As concerns this clone: What it recognizes is unknown.

TCRdb's table, derived via immunoSEQ multiplex PCR, lists solely in-frame clones and lacks some. The sample shows over 8,500 clones, more than 75% of them seen only once. V lost 2 bases to trimming and J lost 8 bases, with 6 bases between them. The CDR3 contains 12 residues. Germline assignment: CDR1 SGHTA and CDR2 FQGNSA. The chain couples TRBV7-2 to TRBJ1-4; no reliable D call. The TCR was taken from a man older than 75 with T-cell large granular lymphocyte leukemia. Some clones in this sample may be carry-over from other donors' samples. The sequencing sample was made of peripheral blood mononuclear cells. The CDR3 DNA follows: TGTGCCAGCAGCTTAAGTTCCGAAAAACTGTTTTTT. Translated, it gives CASSLSSEKLFF.